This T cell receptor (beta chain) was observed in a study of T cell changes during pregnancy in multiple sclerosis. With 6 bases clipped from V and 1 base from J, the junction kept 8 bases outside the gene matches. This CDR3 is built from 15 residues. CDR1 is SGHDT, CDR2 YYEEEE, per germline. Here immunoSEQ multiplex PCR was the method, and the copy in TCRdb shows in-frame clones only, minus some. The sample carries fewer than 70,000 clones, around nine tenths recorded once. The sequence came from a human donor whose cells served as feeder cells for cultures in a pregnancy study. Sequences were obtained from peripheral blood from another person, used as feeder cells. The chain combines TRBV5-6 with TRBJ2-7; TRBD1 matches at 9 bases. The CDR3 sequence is CASTEGTGHSYEQYF. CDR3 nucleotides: TGTGCCAGCACCGAGGGGACAGGGCATTCCTACGAGCAGTACTTC.